This is a list of T cell receptor beta chains from one sample in a study of cytomegalovirus exposure and HLA in healthy donors. Sequencing was performed with immunoSEQ multiplex PCR; in TCRdb, only in-frame clones are kept and a portion is missing. The data show more than 130,000 clones, 60% to 85% seen once. The sample consisted of PBMCs. These receptors came from a man aged 40-49 years in good health and CMV-seropositive. Both conserved end residues are part of each CDR3. The D gene is left open where the match is weak. The size entry is marked missing in some rows and otherwise reads once, few, many or a size class.

NA,TRBV7-2,NA,TRBJ1-6,CASSETGTNNSPLHF,TGTGCCAGCAGTGAAACCGGGACAAATAATTCACCCCTCCACTTT
TRBD2,TRBV19,NA,TRBJ2-1,CASNGGSYNEQFF,TGTGCCAGTAACGGCGGGAGCTACAATGAGCAGTTCTTC
TRBD1,TRBV4-3,NA,TRBJ2-2,CASSQDLRGQRGYWTGELFF,TGCGCCAGCAGCCAAGATTTAAGGGGACAGAGAGGATACTGGACCGGGGAGCTGTTTTTT
TRBD1,TRBV5-1,once,TRBJ2-7,CASSRGGNYEQYF,TGCGCCAGCTCCCGAGGGGGCAACTACGAGCAGTACTTC
TRBD2,TRBV7-9,NA,TRBJ2-1,CASSSGLQRGGFFF,TGTGCCAGCAGCTCCGGCCTCCAGCGGGGGGGCTTCTTCTTC
TRBD2,TRBV7-6,NA,TRBJ2-3,CASSPVASGSGTQYF,TGTGCCAGCAGCCCCGTGGCTAGCGGGAGTGGTACGCAGTATTTT
NA,TRBV19,NA,TRBJ2-3,CASSTSSTDTQYF,TGTGCCAGTAGTACCTCCTCTACAGATACGCAGTATTTT
TRBD2,TRBV6-4,once,TRBJ2-1,CASSDSASGSYEQFF,TGTGCCAGCAGTGACTCCGCTAGCGGGAGCTATGAGCAGTTCTTC
NA,TRBV6-5,NA,TRBJ1-1,CASIMSPGEGTEAFF,TGTGCCAGCATCATGTCCCCAGGGGAGGGCACTGAAGCTTTCTTT
TRBD2,TRBV30,NA,TRBJ2-1,CAWSLEETSGIYNEQFF,TGTGCCTGGAGCTTGGAAGAGACTAGCGGGATCTACAATGAGCAGTTCTTC
TRBD1,TRBV19,NA,TRBJ1-1,CASRKTGGNTEAFF,TGTGCCAGTAGAAAAACAGGGGGCAACACTGAAGCTTTCTTT
NA,TRBV5-6,NA,TRBJ2-7,CASSLTGLAYEQYF,TGTGCCAGCAGCTTGACAGGGTTGGCCTACGAGCAGTACTTC
NA,TRBV19,NA,TRBJ2-1,CASSATRGRNEQFF,TGTGCCAGTAGTGCAACTAGAGGCAGGAATGAGCAGTTCTTC
TRBD1,TRBV4-3,few,TRBJ1-4,CASSRLLDRSNEKLFF,TGCGCCAGCAGCCGGCTCCTGGACAGGAGTAATGAAAAACTGTTTTTT
NA,TRBV6-1,NA,TRBJ1-5,CASSEAQAGQPQHF,TGTGCCAGCAGTGAAGCGCAGGCGGGGCAGCCCCAGCATTTT
TRBD2,TRBV9,NA,TRBJ2-1,CASSVGDGGGNEQFF,TGTGCCAGCAGCGTAGGGGACGGGGGGGGCAATGAGCAGTTCTTC
TRBD2,TRBV6-1,NA,TRBJ2-3,CASRGGLAGTDTQYF,TGTGCCAGCAGGGGGGGACTAGCGGGGACAGATACGCAGTATTTT
TRBD1,TRBV2,NA,TRBJ1-1,CASGGQGIENTEAFF,TGTGCCAGCGGGGGACAGGGAATAGAGAACACTGAAGCTTTCTTT
NA,TRBV30,NA,TRBJ2-2,CAWSRGNTGELFF,TGTGCCTGGAGTCGAGGGAACACCGGGGAGCTGTTTTTT
NA,TRBV30,NA,TRBJ1-5,CAWTPSRNQPQHF,TGTGCCTGGACCCCTTCCCGCAATCAGCCCCAGCATTTT
NA,TRBV5-1,NA,TRBJ1-2,CASSSGFYGYTF,TGCGCCAGCAGCTCAGGGTTCTATGGCTACACCTTC
TRBD1,TRBV5-6,NA,TRBJ1-2,CASSHRNRQGAGYGYTF,TGTGCCAGCAGCCACAGAAATAGACAGGGGGCAGGATATGGCTACACCTTC
TRBD1,TRBV18,NA,TRBJ1-1,CASSPDRGRSTEAFF,TGTGCCAGCTCACCAGACAGGGGGCGAAGTACTGAAGCTTTCTTT
TRBD1,TRBV9,NA,TRBJ2-5,CASSSSGGSQETQYF,TGTGCCAGCAGCTCTTCAGGGGGCTCCCAAGAGACCCAGTACTTC
TRBD2,TRBV7-2,NA,TRBJ2-3,CASSFERGQWGTQYF,TGTGCCAGCAGCTTCGAGCGGGGGCAATGGGGTACGCAGTATTTT
NA,TRBV6-1,NA,TRBJ1-5,CASSGPTWGPQPQHF,TGTGCCAGCAGTGGTCCAACATGGGGGCCTCAGCCCCAGCATTTT